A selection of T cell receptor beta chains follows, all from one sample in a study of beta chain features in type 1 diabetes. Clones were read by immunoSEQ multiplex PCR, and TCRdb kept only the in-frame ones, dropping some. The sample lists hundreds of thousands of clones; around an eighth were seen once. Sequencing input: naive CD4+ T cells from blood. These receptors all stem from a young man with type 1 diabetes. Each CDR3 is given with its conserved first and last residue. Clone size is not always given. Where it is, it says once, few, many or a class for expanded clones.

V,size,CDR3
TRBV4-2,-,CASSQVGLPDGYTF
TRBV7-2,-,CASTSGQTPINYGYTF
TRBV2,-,CASRIAADTQYF
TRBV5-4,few,CASSQRETGELFF
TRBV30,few,CAWTAGGHNSPLHF
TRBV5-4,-,CASSSTSGGYNEQFF
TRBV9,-,CASSVVGQANEKLFF
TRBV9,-,CASSVEGGRPQHF
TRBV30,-,CAWSVGGNMQYF
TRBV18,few,CASSPGTSGHSSYNEQFF
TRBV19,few,CASRYDRARAGYTF
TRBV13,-,CASSTLGRGGTEAFF
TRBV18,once,CASSLSGPPVQQYF
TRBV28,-,CASSLDSRGNEKLFF
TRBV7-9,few,CASSLFGSRAGANVLTF
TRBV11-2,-,CASFGLTSGETQYF
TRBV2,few,CASSGTGSSYNEQFF
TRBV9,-,CASSVGGGGNTIYF
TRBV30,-,CAWSAGNTIYF
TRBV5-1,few,CASSPGGGYNEQFF
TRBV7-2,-,CASSLDREETQYF
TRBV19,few,CASSFTGLAGTETQYF
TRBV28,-,CASSLVGAGSDTQYF
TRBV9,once,CASSVATGQWNEQFF
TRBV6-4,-,CASSDSWVAGVGEQFF
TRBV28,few,CASSRPDGIEAFF
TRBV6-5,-,CASIPPGGETQYF
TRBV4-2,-,CASSQDVGKTGELFF
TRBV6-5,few,CASRTDRVIYGYTF
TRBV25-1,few,CASSNSLGPSNTEAFF
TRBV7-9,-,CASTLTGELFF
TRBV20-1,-,CSAARGYEQYF
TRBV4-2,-,CASSREVGGGNYGYTF
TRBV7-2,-,CASRGGRQNTEAFF
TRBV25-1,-,CASSGRAPGLRSSYEQYF
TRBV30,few,CAWDRGRDTEAFF
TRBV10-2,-,CASSEAGTGAKNIQYF
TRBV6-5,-,CASSFCMKEEVYEQYF
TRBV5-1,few,CASSLVMSGAYNEQFF
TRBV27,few,CASRESGTGLRDTEAFF
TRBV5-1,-,CASSQGPSQETQYF
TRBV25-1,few,CASSPTGTGELFF
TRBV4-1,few,CASSQDGLGRSDTQYF
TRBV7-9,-,CASSLGATGIRQETQYF
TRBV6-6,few,CASSWNRVNEQYF
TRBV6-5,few,CASSSWDAQIETQYF
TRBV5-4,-,CASSPGTPRLSSYEQYF
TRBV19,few,CASSLPLYGYTF
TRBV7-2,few,CASSPGGINYGYTF
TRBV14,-,CASGGPSYNEQFF
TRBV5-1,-,CASSLYSGRGWEQYF
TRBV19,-,CASSIDSSPRTQYF
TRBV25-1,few,CASSQEGQGASSEQYF